Listed here are 8 T cell receptor beta chains from one sample, sequenced in a study of cytomegalovirus exposure and HLA in healthy donors. 13 Jbeta primers and 60 Vbeta primers were used for the PCR. TCRdb's copy holds only in-frame clones and misses some; the assay was immunoSEQ multiplex PCR. The sample lists approximately 140,000 clones, approximately 80% occurring once. The sequenced sample consisted of PBMCs. These receptors all stem from a male donor in good health and CMV-seronegative.

Written as DNA, the CDR3 is TGTGCCAGCAGTCCTGGGACAGGAGAAGCTTTCTTT. As protein: CASSPGTGEAFF. The chain employs TRBV27 and TRBJ1-1; 8 positions agree with TRBD1. In germline, CDR1 is MNHEY, CDR2 SMNVEV (reference sequence). Trimming removed 5 bases from V and 8 bases from J; junction bases left unmatched: 4. This CDR3 region has 12 residues.

The CDR3 DNA reads as TGTGCCAACTCCCCCGGGGGGGGCCCCTACAATGAGCAGTTCTTC. It codes for CANSPGGGPYNEQFF. The rearrangement links TRBV28 to TRBJ2-1, with 8 positions matching TRBD2. Looked up from germline, CDR1 is MDHEN and CDR2 is SYDVKM. V lost 10 bases to trimming and J lost 2 bases; unmatched junction nucleotides: 10. This CDR3 is built from 15 residues.

V gene TRBV5-1 combines with J gene TRBJ1-1, with D maybe TRBD1 (5 bases). Germline CDR1 and CDR2: SGHRS and YFSETQ. Trimming left V 0 bases short and J 2 bases short, with 14 bases between. The CDR3 sequence is 16 residues long. The CDR3 protein is CASSLASGGRNTEAFF. The CDR3, as DNA: TGCGCCAGCAGCTTGGCCTCTGGGGGGAGAAACACTGAAGCTTTCTTT.

Remarks on this clone: Within the sample, other DNA sequences also encode this same CDR3. The genes are TRBV6-6 and TRBJ2-7, with 9 bases identical to TRBD2. With 6 bases clipped from V and 5 bases from J, the junction kept 8 bases outside the gene matches. Germline lookup yields CDR1 MNHNY and CDR2 SVGAGI (reference sequence). CDR3 size: 14 residues. CDR3 region: CASRRLAVSDEQYF. The CDR3 DNA follows: TGTGCCAGCAGGCGACTAGCGGTGTCGGACGAGCAGTACTTC.

The chain links TRBV15 to TRBJ1-4; 7 nucleotides agree with TRBD1. Germline values: CDR1 LNHNV, CDR2 YYDKDF (reference sequence). The CDR3 runs 14 residues. V trimming: 3 bases; J trimming: 8 bases; junction bases outside the gene matches: 6. The CDR3 bases are TGTGCCACCAGCAGGAGGGGGCAGGAAGAAAAACTGTTTTTT. Its protein is CATSRRGQEEKLFF.

V is TRBV9 and J is TRBJ1-2, with D unclear. The CDR3 loop spans 12 amino acids. Germline V gene data show CDR1 as SGDLS and CDR2 as YYNGEE. Trimming left V 3 bases short and J 8 bases short, with 11 bases between. The CDR3 DNA reads TGTGCCAGCAGCGCCCTCGGTTCGGGCTACACCTTC. Translating gives CASSALGSGYTF.

This rearrangement joins TRBV7-9 to TRBJ1-4; D gene uncertain. Germline V gives CDR1 SEHNR, CDR2 FQNEAQ (reference sequence). The V gene lost 1 base and the J gene lost 6 bases, with 12 bases spanning the gap. The CDR3 spans 15 residues. CDR3 sequence: CASSLGLQMDEKLFF. CDR3 nucleotide sequence: TGTGCCAGCAGCTTAGGGCTCCAAATGGATGAAAAACTGTTTTTT.

The chain joins TRBV5-1 to TRBJ1-2; tentatively, D is TRBD1 (5 bases). CDR3 length: 14 amino acids. V was cut by 4 bases and J by 2 bases, with 12 bases left in between. Per germline, CDR1 SGHRS and CDR2 YFSETQ. The DNA of the CDR3 is TGCGCCAGCAGCATTGGCACAGGAAACTATGGCTACACCTTC. It codes for CASSIGTGNYGYTF.